The 14 T cell receptor beta chains given below trace back to one sample, sequenced in a study of blood T cell repertoires in COVID-19. Sequenced by immunoSEQ multiplex PCR; TCRdb stores in-frame clones only, minus some. Of about 81,000 clones listed, under 85% were seen once; the top ten hold under 15%. The material sequenced was peripheral blood. The receptor set was obtained from a human donor in a cohort sampled during active COVID-19.

The V gene is TRBV5-1, the J gene TRBJ2-2; TRBD1 matches at 7 bases. The CDR3 totals 15 residues. The V segment lost 5 bases and the J segment 4 bases; nucleotides outside the gene matches: 8. Looked up from germline, CDR1 is SGHRS and CDR2 is YFSETQ. CDR3 residues: CASSFARGFTGELFF. The CDR3 bases are TGCGCCAGCAGTTTCGCCAGGGGGTTCACCGGGGAGCTGTTTTTT.

The chain carries TRBV6-5 and TRBJ1-3; D is unclear. The CDR3 totals 13 residues. The germline V gene encodes CDR1 MNHEY and CDR2 SVGAGI. V lost 6 bases to trimming and J lost 4 bases, with 10 bases between them. In DNA form, the CDR3 reads TGTGCCAGCAGCCCCGGTATCGGAAACACCATATATTTT. Its protein is CASSPGIGNTIYF.

This rearrangement joins TRBV19 to TRBJ1-4; no clear D gene. Germline CDR1 LNHDA, CDR2 SQIVND (reference sequence). Between the trimmed V and J ends, which lost 0 bases and 4 bases, there was a span of 9 bases. CDR3 size: 15 residues. This chain's CDR3 is CASSIDWSRNEKLFF. The CDR3 bases are TGTGCCAGTAGTATAGATTGGAGTCGTAATGAAAAACTGTTTTTT. Supplemented by reference TRBV19 and TRBJ1-4, the full variable domain reads DGGITQSPKYLFRKEGQNVTLSCEQNLNHDAMYWYRQDPGQGLRLIYYSQIVNDFQKGDIAEGYSVSREKKESFPLTVTSAQKNPTAFYLCASSIDWSRNEKLFFGSGTQLSVL.

The chain uses TRBV11-2 and TRBJ2-1, with TRBD1 as a possible D gene (7 bases). The germline V and J ends were trimmed by 5 bases and 7 bases, with 18 bases remaining between them. The germline CDR1 and CDR2 sequences are SGHAT and FQNNGV. This CDR3 spans 15 amino acids. CDR3: CASSPLEGAGNEQFF. As DNA, the CDR3 is TGTGCCAGCAGCCCCCTGGAGGGGGCGGGGAATGAGCAGTTCTTC.

The CDR3 is CASSQQNYGYTF. CDR3 nucleotide sequence: TGTGCCAGCAGTCAACAAAACTATGGCTACACCTTC. The chain couples TRBV28 to TRBJ1-2; the D is unclear. The CDR3 loop spans 12 amino acids. Between the trimmed V and J ends, which lost 5 bases and 2 bases, there was a span of 6 bases. Per the germline V gene, CDR1 is MDHEN and CDR2 is SYDVKM.

The DNA for the CDR3 is TGTGCCAGCAGCATCCGGGGGGCGAACACTGAAGCTTTCTTT. Encoded protein: CASSIRGANTEAFF. This chain joins TRBV6-5 and TRBJ1-1; D might be TRBD1 (6 bases). The CDR3 loop spans 14 amino acids. V was pared by 6 bases and J by 1 base, with 12 bases between. Germline assignment: CDR1 MNHEY and CDR2 SVGAGI.

The chain joins TRBV25-1 to TRBJ1-2, with TRBD1 matching over 9 bases. The V gene's germline CDR1 is MGHDK and CDR2 SYGVNS. The J segment lost 7 bases and the V segment lost 4 bases, leaving 13 bases of the junction unmatched. CDR3 length: 16 amino acids. The CDR3 protein is CASSVPYPGQGSGYTF. The DNA of the CDR3 is TGTGCCAGCAGTGTCCCCTATCCGGGACAGGGAAGTGGCTACACCTTC.

The chain links TRBV5-5 to TRBJ2-3; no clear D gene. Trimming shortened V by 0 bases and J by 6 bases, and 5 bases separated the two germline ends. Germline-derived CDR1 and CDR2 are SGHKS and YYEKEE (reference sequence). The CDR3 has 12 residues. The CDR3 loop reads CASSLVPDTQYF. The DNA for the CDR3 is TGTGCCAGCAGCTTGGTTCCGGATACGCAGTATTTT.

The chain recombines TRBV19 with TRBJ1-1; 9 bases align to TRBD1. This CDR3 spans 13 amino acids. V dropped 9 bases and J dropped 5; count of bases not matched to a gene: 7. Germline CDR1 is LNHDA and CDR2 is SQIVND (reference sequence). Here the CDR3 DNA reads TGTGCCAGCTCCGGGACAGGGTTAACTGAAGCTTTCTTT. It yields the protein CASSGTGLTEAFF.

The chain carries TRBV2 and TRBJ1-1; 7 bases map to TRBD1. V shed 4 bases and J 1 base; nucleotides not matched to a gene: 6. The CDR3 contains 15 residues. Germline CDR1 reads SNHLY; CDR2 reads FYNNEI. The chain's CDR3 is CASSVQGSGNTEAFF. CDR3 in DNA: TGTGCCAGCAGTGTACAGGGGAGTGGGAACACTGAAGCTTTCTTT.

This clone was detected only once. The gene calls are TRBV18 and TRBJ2-2, with TRBD1 matching over 7 bases. The CDR3 loop spans 16 amino acids. The ends lost 4 bases at V and 2 bases at J; junction bases unmatched: 7. CDR1 is KGHSH, CDR2 LQKENI, per germline. CDR3 in amino acids: CASSLTGSPNTGELFF. The DNA of the CDR3 is TGTGCCAGCTCACTGACAGGGAGCCCCAACACCGGGGAGCTGTTTTTT.

The chain carries TRBV2 and TRBJ1-6; perhaps TRBD1 as D (5 bases). Germline V CDR1 and CDR2: SNHLY, FYNNEI. This CDR3 is 14 amino acids long. Between the trimmed V and J ends, which lost 6 bases and 7 bases, there was a span of 13 bases. The CDR3 reads CASREGPTNSPLHF. The CDR3 DNA sequence: TGTGCCAGCAGGGAGGGACCGACAAATTCACCCCTCCACTTT. Full variable domain (rest looked up from reference TRBV2 and TRBJ1-6): EPEVTQTPSHQVTQMGQEVILRCVPISNHLYFYWYRQILGQKVEFLVSFYNNEISEKSEIFDDQFSVERPDGSNFTLKIRSTKLEDSAMYFCASREGPTNSPLHFGNGTRLTVT.

The CDR3 DNA follows: TGTGCCATCACCGACGACAGGGGGCGCACCGGGGAGCTGTTTTTT. It specifies CAITDDRGRTGELFF. V gene TRBV10-3 combines with J gene TRBJ2-2; 10 nucleotides agree with TRBD1. Germline V lookup: CDR1 ENHRY, CDR2 SYGVKD. The CDR3 sequence is 15 residues long. V was clipped by 7 bases and J by 4 bases; unmatched bases: 6.

This chain joins TRBV6-1 and TRBJ1-6; TRBD1 aligns across 8 bases. Germline V CDR1 and CDR2: MNHNS, SASEGT. The CDR3 runs to 14 residues. Germline trimming cut 2 bases from V and 9 bases from J; bases unmatched to any gene: 3. CDR3 region: CASSETGGFSPLHF. DNA for the CDR3: TGTGCCAGCAGTGAAACAGGGGGTTTTTCACCCCTCCACTTT.